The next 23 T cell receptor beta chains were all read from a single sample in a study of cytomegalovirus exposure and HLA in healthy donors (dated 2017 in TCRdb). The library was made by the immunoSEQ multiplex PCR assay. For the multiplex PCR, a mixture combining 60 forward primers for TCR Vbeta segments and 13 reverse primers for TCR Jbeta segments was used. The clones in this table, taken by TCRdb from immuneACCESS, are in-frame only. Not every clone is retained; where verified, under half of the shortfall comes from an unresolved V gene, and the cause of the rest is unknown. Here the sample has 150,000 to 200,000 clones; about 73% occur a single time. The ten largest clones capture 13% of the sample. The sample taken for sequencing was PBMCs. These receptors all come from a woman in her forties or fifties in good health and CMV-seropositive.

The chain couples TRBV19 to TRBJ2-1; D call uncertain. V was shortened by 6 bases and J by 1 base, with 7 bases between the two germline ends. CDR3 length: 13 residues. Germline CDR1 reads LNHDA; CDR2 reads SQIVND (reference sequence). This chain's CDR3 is CASRGMSYNEQFF. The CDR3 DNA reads TGTGCCAGTAGGGGCATGTCCTACAATGAGCAGTTCTTC.

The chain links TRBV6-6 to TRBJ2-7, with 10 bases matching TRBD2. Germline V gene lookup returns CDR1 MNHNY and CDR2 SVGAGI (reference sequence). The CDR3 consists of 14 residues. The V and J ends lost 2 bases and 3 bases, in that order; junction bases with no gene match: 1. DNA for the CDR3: TGTGCCAGCAGTTACGGACTAGCGGACTACGAGCAGTACTTC. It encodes CASSYGLADYEQYF.

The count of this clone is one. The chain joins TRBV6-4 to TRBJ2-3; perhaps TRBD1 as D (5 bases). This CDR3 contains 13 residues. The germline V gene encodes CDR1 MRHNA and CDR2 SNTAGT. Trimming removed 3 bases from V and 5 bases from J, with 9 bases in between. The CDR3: CASSDQGGDTQYF. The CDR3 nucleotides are TGTGCCAGCAGTGATCAGGGTGGAGATACGCAGTATTTT.

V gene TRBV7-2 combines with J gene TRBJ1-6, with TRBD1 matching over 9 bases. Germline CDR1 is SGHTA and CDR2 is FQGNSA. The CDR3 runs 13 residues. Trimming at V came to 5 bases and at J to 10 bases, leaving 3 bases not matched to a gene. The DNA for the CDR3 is TGTGCCAGCAGCGGACAGGGGACCTCACCCCTCCACTTT. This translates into CASSGQGTSPLHF.

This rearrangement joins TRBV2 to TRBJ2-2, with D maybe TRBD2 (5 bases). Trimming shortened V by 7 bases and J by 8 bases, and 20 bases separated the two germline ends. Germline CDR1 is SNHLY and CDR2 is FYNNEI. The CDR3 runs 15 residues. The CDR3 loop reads CASIEGDSSAGELFF. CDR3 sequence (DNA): TGTGCCAGCATCGAGGGTGATAGTTCGGCAGGGGAGCTGTTTTTT.

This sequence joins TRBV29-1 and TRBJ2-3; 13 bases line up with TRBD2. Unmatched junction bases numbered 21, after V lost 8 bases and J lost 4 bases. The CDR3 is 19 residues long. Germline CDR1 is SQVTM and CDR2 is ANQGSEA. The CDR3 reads CSILPLWTSGGLIADTQYF. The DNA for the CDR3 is TGCAGCATCCTCCCCCTCTGGACTAGCGGGGGTTTGATAGCAGATACGCAGTATTTT.

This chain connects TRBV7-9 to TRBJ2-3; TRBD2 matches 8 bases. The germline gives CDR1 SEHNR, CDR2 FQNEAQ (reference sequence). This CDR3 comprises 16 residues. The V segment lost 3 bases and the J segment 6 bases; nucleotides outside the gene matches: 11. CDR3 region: CASSLAELAGLDTQYF. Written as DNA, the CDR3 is TGTGCCAGCAGCTTGGCCGAATTAGCGGGGTTGGATACGCAGTATTTT.

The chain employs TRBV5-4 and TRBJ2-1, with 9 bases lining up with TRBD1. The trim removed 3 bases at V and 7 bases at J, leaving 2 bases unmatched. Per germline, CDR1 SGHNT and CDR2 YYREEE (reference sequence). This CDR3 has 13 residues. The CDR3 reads CASSWGQGNEQFF. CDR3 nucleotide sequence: TGTGCCAGCAGCTGGGGACAGGGTAATGAGCAGTTCTTC. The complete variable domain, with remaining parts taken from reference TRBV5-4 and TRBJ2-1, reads ETGVTQSPTHLIKTRGQQVTLRCSSQSGHNTVSWYQQALGQGPQFIFQYYREEENGRGNFPPRFSGLQFPNYSSELNVNALELDDSALYLCASSWGQGNEQFFGPGTRLTVL.

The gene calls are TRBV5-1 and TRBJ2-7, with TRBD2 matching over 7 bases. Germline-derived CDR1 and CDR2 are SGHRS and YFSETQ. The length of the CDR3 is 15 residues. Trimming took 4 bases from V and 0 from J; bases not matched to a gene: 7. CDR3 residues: CASSLGGGSSYEQYF. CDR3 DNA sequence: TGCGCCAGCAGCCTTGGGGGGGGGAGCTCCTACGAGCAGTACTTC.

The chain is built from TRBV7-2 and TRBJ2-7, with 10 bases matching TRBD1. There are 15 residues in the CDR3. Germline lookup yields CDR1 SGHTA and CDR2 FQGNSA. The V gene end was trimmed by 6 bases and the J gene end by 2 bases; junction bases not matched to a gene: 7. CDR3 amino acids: CASRLGQGKTYEQYF. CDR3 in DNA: TGTGCCAGCAGGTTGGGACAGGGGAAGACCTACGAGCAGTACTTC.

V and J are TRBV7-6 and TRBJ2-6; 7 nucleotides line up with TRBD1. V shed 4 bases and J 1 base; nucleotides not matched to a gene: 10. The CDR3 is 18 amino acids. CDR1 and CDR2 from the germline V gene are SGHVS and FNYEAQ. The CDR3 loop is CASSSVPQGFSGANVLTF. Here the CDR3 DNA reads TGTGCCAGCAGCTCAGTGCCACAGGGGTTTTCTGGGGCCAACGTCCTGACTTTC.

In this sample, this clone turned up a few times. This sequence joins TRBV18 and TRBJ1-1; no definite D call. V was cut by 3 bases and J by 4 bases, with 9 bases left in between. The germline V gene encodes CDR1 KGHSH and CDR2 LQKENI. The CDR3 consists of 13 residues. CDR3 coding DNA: TGTGCCAGCTCACCGGGGAGGTCCACTGAAGCTTTCTTT. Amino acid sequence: CASSPGRSTEAFF.

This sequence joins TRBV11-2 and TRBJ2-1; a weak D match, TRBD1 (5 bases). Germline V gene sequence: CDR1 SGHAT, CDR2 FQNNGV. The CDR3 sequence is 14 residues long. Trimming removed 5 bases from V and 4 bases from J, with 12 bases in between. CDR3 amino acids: CASSPPDRYNEQFF. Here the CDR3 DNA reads TGTGCCAGCAGCCCGCCCGACAGATACAATGAGCAGTTCTTC. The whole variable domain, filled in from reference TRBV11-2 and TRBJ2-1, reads EAGVAQSPRYKIIEKRQSVAFWCNPISGHATLYWYQQILGQGPKLLIQFQNNGVVDDSQLPKDRFSAERLKGVDSTLKIQPAKLEDSAVYLCASSPPDRYNEQFFGPGTRLTVL.

CDR3 sequence reads: CASSSQKQQGAINIQYF. CDR3 in DNA: TGTGCCAGTAGTAGCCAAAAACAGCAGGGGGCGATTAACATTCAGTACTTC. J is TRBJ2-4 and V is TRBV19; 8 bases align to TRBD1. Trimming at V came to 4 bases and at J to 7 bases, leaving 15 bases not matched to a gene. The germline gives CDR1 LNHDA, CDR2 SQIVND (reference sequence). The CDR3 spans 17 residues.

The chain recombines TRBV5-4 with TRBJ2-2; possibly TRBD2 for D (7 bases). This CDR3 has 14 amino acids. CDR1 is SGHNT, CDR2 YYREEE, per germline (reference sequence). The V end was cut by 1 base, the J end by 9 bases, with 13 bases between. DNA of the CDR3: TGTGCCAGCAGCTTGCCGGGGGGCCACCGGGAGCTGTTTTTT. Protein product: CASSLPGGHRELFF.

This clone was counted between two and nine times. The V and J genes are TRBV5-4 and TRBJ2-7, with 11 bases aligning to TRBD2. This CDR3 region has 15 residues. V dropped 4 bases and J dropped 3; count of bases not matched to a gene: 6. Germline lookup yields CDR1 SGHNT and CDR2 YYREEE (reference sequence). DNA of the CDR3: TGTGCCAGCAGCAACCTAGCGGGGGGTCTCTACGAGCAGTACTTC. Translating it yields CASSNLAGGLYEQYF.

The CDR3 coding sequence is TGTGCCAGCAGTTCGGGACAGTATGGCTACACCTTC. Protein sequence: CASSSGQYGYTF. The chain employs TRBV6-6 and TRBJ1-2; TRBD1 aligns across 7 bases. From germline, CDR1 is MNHNY and CDR2 SVGAGI (reference sequence). Trimming cost V 4 bases and J 5 bases; bases outside gene matches: 1. The CDR3 consists of 12 residues.

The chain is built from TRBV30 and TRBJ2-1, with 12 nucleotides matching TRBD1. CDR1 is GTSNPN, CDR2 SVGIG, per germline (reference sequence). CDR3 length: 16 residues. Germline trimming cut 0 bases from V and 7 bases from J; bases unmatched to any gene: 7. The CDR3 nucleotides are TGTGCCTGGAGTGTACTGGGACAGGGGGCATGGAATGAGCAGTTCTTC. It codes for CAWSVLGQGAWNEQFF.

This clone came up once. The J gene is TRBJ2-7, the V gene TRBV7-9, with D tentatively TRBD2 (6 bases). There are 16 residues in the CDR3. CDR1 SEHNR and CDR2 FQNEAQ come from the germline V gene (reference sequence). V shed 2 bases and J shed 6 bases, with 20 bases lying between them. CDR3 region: CASSLTSGVILREQYF. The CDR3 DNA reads TGTGCCAGCAGCTTAACCTCGGGGGTGATCCTACGCGAGCAGTACTTC.

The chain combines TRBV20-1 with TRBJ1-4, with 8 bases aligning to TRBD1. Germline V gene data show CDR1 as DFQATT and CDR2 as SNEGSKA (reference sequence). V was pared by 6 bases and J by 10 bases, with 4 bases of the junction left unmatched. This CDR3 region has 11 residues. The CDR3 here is CSAVDRGKLFF. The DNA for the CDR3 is TGCAGTGCGGTTGACAGGGGAAAACTGTTTTTT.

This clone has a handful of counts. CDR3 sequence reads: CASSLRTGVNSPLHF. The CDR3 DNA reads TGTGCCAGCAGCCTACGGACAGGGGTTAATTCACCCCTCCACTTT. V and J are TRBV5-4 and TRBJ1-6; 9 bases are a match to TRBD1. The V and J ends lost 4 bases and 6 bases, in that order; junction bases with no gene match: 5. The CDR3 has 15 residues. From germline, CDR1 is SGHNT and CDR2 YYREEE (reference sequence).

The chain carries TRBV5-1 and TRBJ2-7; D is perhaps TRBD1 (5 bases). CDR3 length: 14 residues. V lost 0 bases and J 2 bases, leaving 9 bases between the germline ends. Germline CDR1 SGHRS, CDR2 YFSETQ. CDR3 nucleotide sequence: TGCGCCAGCAGCTTGGTCCAGGGAACCTACGAGCAGTACTTC. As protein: CASSLVQGTYEQYF.

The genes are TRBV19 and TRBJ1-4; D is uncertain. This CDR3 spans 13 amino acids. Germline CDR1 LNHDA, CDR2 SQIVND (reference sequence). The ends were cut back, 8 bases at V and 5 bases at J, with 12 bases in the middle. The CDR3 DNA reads TGTGCCAGTCGGGGAGCAATAAATGAAAAACTGTTTTTT. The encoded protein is CASRGAINEKLFF.